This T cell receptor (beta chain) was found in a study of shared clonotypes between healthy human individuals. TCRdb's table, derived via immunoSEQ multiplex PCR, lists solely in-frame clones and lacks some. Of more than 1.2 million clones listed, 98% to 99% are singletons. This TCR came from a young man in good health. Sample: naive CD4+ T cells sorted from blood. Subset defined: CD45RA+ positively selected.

The CDR3 region is CASSWNWTSYF. The CDR3 DNA is TGCGCCAGCAGCTGGAATTGGACGTCGTACTTC. The V and J genes are TRBV5-1 and TRBJ2-5; D not resolved. Trimming removed 3 bases from V and 13 bases from J, with 13 bases in between. Germline assignment: CDR1 SGHRS and CDR2 YFSETQ. The CDR3 sequence is 11 residues long.